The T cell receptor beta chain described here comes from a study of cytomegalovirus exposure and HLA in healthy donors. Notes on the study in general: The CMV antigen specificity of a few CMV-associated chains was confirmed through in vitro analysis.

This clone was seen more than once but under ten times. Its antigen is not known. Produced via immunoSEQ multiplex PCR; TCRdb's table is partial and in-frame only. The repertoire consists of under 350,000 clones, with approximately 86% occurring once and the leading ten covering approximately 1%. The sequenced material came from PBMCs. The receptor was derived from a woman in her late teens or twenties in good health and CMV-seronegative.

Written as DNA, the CDR3 is TGTGCCAGCAGTTTACCTTACAGGGAAATGAACACTGAAGCTTTCTTT. Protein product: CASSLPYREMNTEAFF. This chain connects TRBV28 to TRBJ1-1; possibly TRBD1 for D (6 bases). V was cut by 2 bases and J by 0 bases, with 13 bases left in between. The germline gives CDR1 MDHEN, CDR2 SYDVKM. The CDR3 sequence is 16 residues long.